These 16 T cell receptor beta chains came from one sample sequenced in a study of STAT3 mutations in large granular lymphocyte leukemia. Study-wide results and limits: At least one immunodominant TCR beta clonotype appeared in every T-cell large granular lymphocyte leukemia patient.

TCRdb keeps only in-frame clones here, not all; method: immunoSEQ multiplex PCR. Of more than 9,000 clones listed, 88% were seen once; the top ten hold 37%. Their recognized antigens are unknown. Sequenced material: peripheral blood mononuclear cells. These receptors all stem from a man aged 60 to 75 with T-cell large granular lymphocyte leukemia. Some clones in this sample may be carry-over from other donors' samples.

V is TRBV27 and J is TRBJ2-3, with a possible D match to TRBD1 (8 bases). The V end was cut by 3 bases, the J end by 8 bases, with 18 bases between. The V gene's germline CDR1 is MNHEY and CDR2 SMNVEV (reference sequence). The CDR3 is 15 amino acids. The CDR3 DNA reads as TGTGCCAGCAGTTTCCTGGACAGGGAGGGTAGTACGCAGTATTTT. Encoded protein: CASSFLDREGSTQYF.

The J gene is TRBJ2-2, the V gene TRBV18; no definite D call. Germline V gives CDR1 KGHSH, CDR2 LQKENI. Deletions cut 2 bases from V and 3 bases from J, with 7 bases between. The CDR3 sequence is 14 residues long. CDR3 sequence: CASSPGVDTGELFF. In DNA form, the CDR3 reads TGTGCCAGCTCACCAGGTGTGGACACCGGGGAGCTGTTTTTT.

This sequence joins TRBV7-2 and TRBJ2-4; no clear D gene. CDR3 length: 12 residues. V lost 1 base, J lost 8 bases, and 6 bases lay in between. Germline values: CDR1 SGHTA, CDR2 FQGNSA. CDR3: CASSLVTDIQYF. The CDR3 DNA is TGTGCCAGCAGCTTAGTTACGGACATTCAGTACTTC.

The chain links TRBV5-1 to TRBJ2-3; D may be TRBD2 (5 bases). Germline V CDR1 and CDR2: SGHRS, YFSETQ. Trimming took 2 bases from V and 3 from J, leaving 16 bases between them. This CDR3 has 16 amino acids. DNA for the CDR3: TGCGCCAGCAGCTTACGACTAAGCGAAGTGACAGATACGCAGTATTTT. It is translated as CASSLRLSEVTDTQYF.

The gene calls are TRBV7-6 and TRBJ2-7; 7 nucleotides match TRBD1. CDR1 is SGHVS, CDR2 FNYEAQ, per germline. This CDR3 is built from 15 residues. Trimming cost V 5 bases and J 0 bases; bases outside gene matches: 7. The CDR3 is CASSPGTASSYEQYF. The CDR3 DNA follows: TGTGCCAGCAGCCCCGGGACAGCGAGCTCCTACGAGCAGTACTTC.

This clone has a handful of counts. The chain recombines TRBV7-9 with TRBJ1-2; a possible D gene is TRBD1 (6 bases). Trimming shortened V by 5 bases and J by 5 bases, and 9 bases separated the two germline ends. The CDR3 runs 12 residues. Germline CDR1 reads SEHNR; CDR2 reads FQNEAQ (reference sequence). The CDR3 nucleotides read TGTGCCAGCAGCAACAGGGAATATGGCTACACCTTC. Its protein product is CASSNREYGYTF.

The DNA for the CDR3 is TGTGCCAGCAGCCTACAGGGGATAGGCTATGGCTACACCTTC. It specifies CASSLQGIGYGYTF. The genes are TRBV9 and TRBJ1-2; 7 nucleotides line up with TRBD1. CDR3 length equals 14 residues. Germline CDR1 is SGDLS and CDR2 is YYNGEE. Trimming removed 4 bases from V and 4 bases from J; junction bases left unmatched: 7.

The chain recombines TRBV11-2 with TRBJ1-1; D is unclear. Germline CDR1 SGHAT, CDR2 FQNNGV. This CDR3 region has 14 residues. V lost 5 bases and J 4 bases, leaving 14 bases between the germline ends. The CDR3 loop is CASSTAAGGTEAFF. The CDR3 bases are TGTGCCAGCAGCACGGCGGCGGGTGGCACTGAAGCTTTCTTT.

The genes are TRBV5-4 and TRBJ2-2; no reliable D call. CDR3 length: 15 amino acids. Trimming removed 4 bases at V and 1 base at J, with 11 bases between. Looked up from germline, CDR1 is SGHNT and CDR2 is YYREEE (reference sequence). The CDR3 protein is CASSPQVVNTGELFF. The DNA for the CDR3 is TGTGCCAGCAGCCCCCAGGTAGTGAACACCGGGGAGCTGTTTTTT.

This chain connects TRBV5-1 to TRBJ2-7; TRBD1 aligns across 9 bases. V lost 2 bases, J lost 2 bases, and 8 bases stayed unmatched. Germline CDR1 SGHRS, CDR2 YFSETQ. The CDR3 has 16 amino acids. The CDR3 DNA reads as TGCGCCAGCAGCTTAGACCCGGGACAGGGCACCTACGAGCAGTACTTC. The encoded protein is CASSLDPGQGTYEQYF.

The chain carries TRBV14 and TRBJ1-1; D remains ambiguous. Trimming took off 1 base at V and 1 base at J, with 10 bases between the two ends. Per germline, CDR1 SGHDN and CDR2 FVKESK. This CDR3 has 15 residues. CDR3 sequence: CASSQGPSWNTEAFF. The CDR3 DNA sequence: TGTGCCAGCAGCCAAGGGCCCTCTTGGAACACTGAAGCTTTCTTT.

This clone was detected a few times. The chain combines TRBV6-4 with TRBJ2-1; the D is unclear. The CDR3 runs to 13 residues. Trimming cost V 4 bases and J 7 bases, with 11 bases left between them. CDR1 is MRHNA, CDR2 SNTAGT, per germline. DNA for the CDR3: TGTGCCAGCAGTGTGGAGATCCTAAATGAGCAGTTCTTC. It codes for CASSVEILNEQFF.

The rearrangement links TRBV2 to TRBJ1-1; perhaps TRBD1 as D (6 bases). CDR3 size: 15 residues. The germline CDR1 and CDR2 sequences are SNHLY and FYNNEI. V dropped 4 bases and J dropped 2 bases, with 14 bases sitting between them. CDR3: CASSVLGGSNTEAFF. The CDR3 DNA follows: TGTGCCAGCAGTGTTCTGGGGGGCTCAAACACTGAAGCTTTCTTT.

The rearrangement uses TRBV5-4 and TRBJ2-7; D is perhaps TRBD2 (6 bases). V was pared by 4 bases and J by 2 bases, with 13 bases between. The CDR3 extends over 14 amino acids. Per the germline V gene, CDR1 is SGHNT and CDR2 is YYREEE (reference sequence). The CDR3 coding sequence is TGTGCCAGCAGCCCGTCGGGGACTCCCTACGAGCAGTACTTC. It encodes CASSPSGTPYEQYF. Full variable domain (outside the CDR3, taken from reference TRBV5-4 and TRBJ2-7): ETGVTQSPTHLIKTRGQQVTLRCSSQSGHNTVSWYQQALGQGPQFIFQYYREEENGRGNFPPRFSGLQFPNYSSELNVNALELDDSALYLCASSPSGTPYEQYFGPGTRLTVT.

The CDR3 spells CASSELGNTEAFF. The CDR3 region has the DNA TGTGCCAGCAGTGAATTGGGTAACACTGAAGCTTTCTTT. The chain joins TRBV6-1 to TRBJ1-1; the D is unclear. Per the germline V gene, CDR1 is MNHNS and CDR2 is SASEGT. Trimming removed 2 bases from V and 2 bases from J, with 6 bases in between. The CDR3 length is 13 residues.

V usage is TRBV19 and J usage is TRBJ1-1, with a weak D call TRBD1 (5 bases). V shed 7 bases and J shed 4 bases, with 19 bases lying between them. This CDR3 contains 15 residues. Germline CDR1 LNHDA, CDR2 SQIVND (reference sequence). CDR3 nucleotides: TGTGCCAGTAACTTACCTGGGGCCCTAGGCACTGAAGCTTTCTTT. It yields the protein CASNLPGALGTEAFF.